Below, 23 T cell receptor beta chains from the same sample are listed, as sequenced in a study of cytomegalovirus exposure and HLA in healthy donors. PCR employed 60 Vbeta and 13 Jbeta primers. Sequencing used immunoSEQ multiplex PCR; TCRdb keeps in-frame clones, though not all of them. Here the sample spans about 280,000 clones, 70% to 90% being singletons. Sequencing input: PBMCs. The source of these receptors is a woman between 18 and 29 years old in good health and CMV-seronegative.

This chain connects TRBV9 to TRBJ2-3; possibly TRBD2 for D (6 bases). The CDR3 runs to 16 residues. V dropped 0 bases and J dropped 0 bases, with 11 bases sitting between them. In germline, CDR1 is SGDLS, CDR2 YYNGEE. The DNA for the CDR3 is TGTGCCAGCAGCGTAGAAGGTGGGACTAGCACAGATACGCAGTATTTT. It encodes CASSVEGGTSTDTQYF.

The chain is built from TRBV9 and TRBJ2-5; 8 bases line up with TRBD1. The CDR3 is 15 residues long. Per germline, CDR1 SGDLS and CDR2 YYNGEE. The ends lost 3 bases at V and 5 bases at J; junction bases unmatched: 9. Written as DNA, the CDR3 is TGTGCCAGCAGCGACCGGACAGGGAAGTTTGAGACCCAGTACTTC. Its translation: CASSDRTGKFETQYF.

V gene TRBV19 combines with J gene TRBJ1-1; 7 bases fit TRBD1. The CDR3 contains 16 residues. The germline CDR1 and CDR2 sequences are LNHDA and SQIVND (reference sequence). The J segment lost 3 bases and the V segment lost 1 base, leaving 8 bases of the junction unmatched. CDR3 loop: CASSIGRGLRDTEAFF. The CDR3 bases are TGTGCCAGTAGTATAGGGAGGGGGCTTCGGGACACTGAAGCTTTCTTT.

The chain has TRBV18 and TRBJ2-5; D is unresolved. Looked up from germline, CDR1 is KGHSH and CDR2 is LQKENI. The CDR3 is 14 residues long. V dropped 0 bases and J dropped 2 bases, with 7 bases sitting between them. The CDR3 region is CASSPPRPQETQYF. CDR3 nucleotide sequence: TGTGCCAGCTCACCACCGAGGCCACAAGAGACCCAGTACTTC. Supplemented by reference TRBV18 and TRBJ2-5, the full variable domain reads NAGVMQNPRHLVRRRGQEARLRCSPMKGHSHVYWYRQLPEEGLKFMVYLQKENIIDESGMPKERFSAEFPKEGPSILRIQQVVRGDSAAYFCASSPPRPQETQYFGPGTRLLVL.

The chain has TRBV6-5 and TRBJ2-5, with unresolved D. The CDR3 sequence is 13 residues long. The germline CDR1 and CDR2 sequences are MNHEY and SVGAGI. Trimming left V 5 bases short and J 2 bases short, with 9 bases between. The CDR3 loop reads CASSPDLQETQYF. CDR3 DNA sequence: TGTGCCAGCAGTCCAGACTTACAAGAGACCCAGTACTTC.

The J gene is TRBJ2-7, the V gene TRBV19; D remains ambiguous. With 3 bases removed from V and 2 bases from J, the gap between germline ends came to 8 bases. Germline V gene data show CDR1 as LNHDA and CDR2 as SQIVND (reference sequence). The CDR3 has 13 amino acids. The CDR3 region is CASSMAATYEQYF. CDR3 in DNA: TGTGCCAGTAGTATGGCGGCGACCTACGAGCAGTACTTC. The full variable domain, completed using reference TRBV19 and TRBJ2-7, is DGGITQSPKYLFRKEGQNVTLSCEQNLNHDAMYWYRQDPGQGLRLIYYSQIVNDFQKGDIAEGYSVSREKKESFPLTVTSAQKNPTAFYLCASSMAATYEQYFGPGTRLTVT.

CDR3 residues: CAIRPLSTGELFF. The CDR3 nucleotides are TGTGCCATCAGGCCCCTGAGCACCGGGGAGCTGTTTTTT. The chain is built from TRBV10-3 and TRBJ2-2; unclear D gene. The germline gives CDR1 ENHRY, CDR2 SYGVKD. V lost 6 bases and J 4 bases, leaving 9 bases between the germline ends. The CDR3 loop spans 13 amino acids.

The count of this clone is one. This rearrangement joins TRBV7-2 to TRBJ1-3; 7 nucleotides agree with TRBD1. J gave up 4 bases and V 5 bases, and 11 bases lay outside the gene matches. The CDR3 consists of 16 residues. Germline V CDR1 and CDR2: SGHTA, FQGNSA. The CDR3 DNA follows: TGTGCCAGCAGCCCCTCGGCAGGGGGAGACGGAAACACCATATATTTT. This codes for CASSPSAGGDGNTIYF.

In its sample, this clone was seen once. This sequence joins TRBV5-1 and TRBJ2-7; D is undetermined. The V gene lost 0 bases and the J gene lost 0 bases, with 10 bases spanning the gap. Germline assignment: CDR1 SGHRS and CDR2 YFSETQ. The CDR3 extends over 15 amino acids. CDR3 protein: CASSLGGPDSYEQYF. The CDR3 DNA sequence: TGCGCCAGCAGCTTGGGTGGGCCGGACTCCTACGAGCAGTACTTC.

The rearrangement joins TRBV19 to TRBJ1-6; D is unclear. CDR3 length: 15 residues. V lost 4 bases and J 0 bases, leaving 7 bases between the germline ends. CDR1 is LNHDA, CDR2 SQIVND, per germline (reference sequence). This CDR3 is CASSTGSSYNSPLHF. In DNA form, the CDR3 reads TGTGCCAGTAGTACTGGGAGCTCCTATAATTCACCCCTCCACTTT.

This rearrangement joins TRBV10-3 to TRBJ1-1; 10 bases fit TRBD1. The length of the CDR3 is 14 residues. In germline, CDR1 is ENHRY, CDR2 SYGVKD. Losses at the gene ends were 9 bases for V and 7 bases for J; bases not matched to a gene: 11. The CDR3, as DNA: TGTGCCATTAAATTCGGGACAGGGGTCGGTGAAGCTTTCTTT. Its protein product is CAIKFGTGVGEAFF.

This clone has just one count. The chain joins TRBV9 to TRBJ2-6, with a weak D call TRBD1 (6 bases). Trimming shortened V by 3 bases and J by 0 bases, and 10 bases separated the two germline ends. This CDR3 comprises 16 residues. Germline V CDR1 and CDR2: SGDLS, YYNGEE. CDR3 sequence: CASSAKQGSGANVLTF. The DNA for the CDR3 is TGTGCCAGCAGCGCCAAACAGGGCTCTGGGGCCAACGTCCTGACTTTC.

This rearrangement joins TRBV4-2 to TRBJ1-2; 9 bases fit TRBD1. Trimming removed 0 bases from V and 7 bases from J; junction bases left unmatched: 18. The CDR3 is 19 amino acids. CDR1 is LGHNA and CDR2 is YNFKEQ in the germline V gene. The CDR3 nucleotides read TGTGCCAGCAGCCAAGATAGGAGGACAGGGGCTGAACTGGCCAGTGGCTACACCTTC. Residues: CASSQDRRTGAELASGYTF.

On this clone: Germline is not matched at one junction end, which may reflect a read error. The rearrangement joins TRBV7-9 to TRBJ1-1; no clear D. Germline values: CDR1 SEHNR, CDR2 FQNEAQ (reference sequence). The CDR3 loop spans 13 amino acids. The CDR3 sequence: CSSRQTENTEAFF. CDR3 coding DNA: TGTTCCAGCAGACAAACAGAGAACACTGAAGCTTTCTTT.

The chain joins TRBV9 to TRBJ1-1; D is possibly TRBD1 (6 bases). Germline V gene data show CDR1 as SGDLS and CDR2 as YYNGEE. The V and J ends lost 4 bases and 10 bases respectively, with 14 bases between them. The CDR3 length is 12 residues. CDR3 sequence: CASSTSQGIAFF. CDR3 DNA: TGTGCCAGCAGCACCTCGCAGGGGATAGCTTTCTTT.

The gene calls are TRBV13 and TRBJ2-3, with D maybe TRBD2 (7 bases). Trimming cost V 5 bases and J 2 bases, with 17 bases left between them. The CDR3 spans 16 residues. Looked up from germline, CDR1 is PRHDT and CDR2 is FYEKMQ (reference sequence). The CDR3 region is CASSPPGGLVTDTQYF. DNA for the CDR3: TGTGCCAGCAGCCCCCCGGGGGGCCTGGTCACAGATACGCAGTATTTT. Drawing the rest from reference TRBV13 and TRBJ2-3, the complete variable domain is AAGVIQSPRHLIKEKRETATLKCYPIPRHDTVYWYQQGPGQDPQFLISFYEKMQSDKGSIPDRFSAQQFSDYHSELNMSSLELGDSALYFCASSPPGGLVTDTQYFGPGTRLTVL.

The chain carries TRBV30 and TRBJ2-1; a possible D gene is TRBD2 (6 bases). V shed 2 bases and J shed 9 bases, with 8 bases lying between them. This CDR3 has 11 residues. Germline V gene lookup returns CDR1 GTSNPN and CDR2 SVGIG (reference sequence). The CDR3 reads CAWSPAGEQFF. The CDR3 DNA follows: TGTGCCTGGAGTCCAGCGGGTGAGCAGTTCTTC.

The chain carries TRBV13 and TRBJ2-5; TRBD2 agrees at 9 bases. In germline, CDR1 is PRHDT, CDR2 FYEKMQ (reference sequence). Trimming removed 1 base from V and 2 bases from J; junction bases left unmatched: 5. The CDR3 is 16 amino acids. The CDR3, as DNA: TGTGCCAGCAGCTTAGCGACTAGCGGCTCACAAGAGACCCAGTACTTC. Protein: CASSLATSGSQETQYF.

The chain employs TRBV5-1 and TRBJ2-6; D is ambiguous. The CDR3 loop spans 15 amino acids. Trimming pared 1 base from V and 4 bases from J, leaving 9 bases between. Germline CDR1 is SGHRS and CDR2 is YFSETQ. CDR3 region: CASSLQQAGANVLTF. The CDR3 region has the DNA TGCGCCAGCAGCTTGCAGCAGGCCGGGGCCAACGTCCTGACTTTC.

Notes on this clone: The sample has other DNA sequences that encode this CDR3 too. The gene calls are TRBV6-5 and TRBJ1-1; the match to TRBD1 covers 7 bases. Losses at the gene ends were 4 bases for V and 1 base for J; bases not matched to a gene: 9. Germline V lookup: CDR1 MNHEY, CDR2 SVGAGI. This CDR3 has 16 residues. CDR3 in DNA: TGTGCCAGCAGTTCGCTAACCGGGACAGCGAACACTGAAGCTTTCTTT. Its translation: CASSSLTGTANTEAFF.

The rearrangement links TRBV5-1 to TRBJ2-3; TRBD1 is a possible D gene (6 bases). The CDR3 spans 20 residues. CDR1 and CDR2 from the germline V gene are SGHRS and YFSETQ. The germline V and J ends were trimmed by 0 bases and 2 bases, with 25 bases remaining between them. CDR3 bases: TGCGCCAGCAGCTTGGTGGGGCGCACAGGGTGGCCCCGGGACACAGATACGCAGTATTTT. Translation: CASSLVGRTGWPRDTDTQYF.

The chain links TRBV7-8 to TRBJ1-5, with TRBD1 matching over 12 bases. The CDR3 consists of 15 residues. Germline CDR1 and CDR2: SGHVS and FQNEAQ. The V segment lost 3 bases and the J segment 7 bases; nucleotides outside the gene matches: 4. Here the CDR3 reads CASSFGTGGEQPQHF. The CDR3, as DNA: TGTGCCAGCAGCTTCGGGACAGGGGGCGAGCAGCCCCAGCATTTT.

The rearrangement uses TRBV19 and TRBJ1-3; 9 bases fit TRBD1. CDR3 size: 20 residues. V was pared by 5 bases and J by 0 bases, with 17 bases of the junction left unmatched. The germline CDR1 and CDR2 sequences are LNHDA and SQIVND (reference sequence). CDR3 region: CASSESLKMDRGLSGNTIYF. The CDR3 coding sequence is TGTGCCAGTAGTGAATCTCTAAAAATGGACAGGGGCCTCTCTGGAAACACCATATATTTT.